This T cell receptor beta chain derives from a study of T-cell reconstitution after alpha-beta-depleted transplantation in children. This clonotype came up a few times. Its antigen is currently unknown. Germline V gene sequence: CDR1 KGHSH, CDR2 LQKENI. This CDR3 is 15 amino acids long. Trimming cost V 4 bases and J 4 bases, with 17 bases left between them. It was with unique molecular identifiers that the TCRbeta library was prepared. TCRdb reanalysed the PCR reads using MiXCR and keeps one entry per CDR3 protein. The table lists 450,000 to 600,000 distinct CDR3 sequences, about 11% of them singletons. Study-wide results and caveats: Some patients showed high day-60 TCRbeta diversity, which derived from surviving recipient T cells and thymic progenitors. Several hundred expanded graft clones reportedly supplied alpha-beta T cells about two months after transplant. Hyperexpanded clones declined; after one year, newly produced T cells mostly supplied diversity.

The clonotype comes from a child aged 2-15 years with inherited bone marrow failure, due to receive a stem cell transplant. Sample: PBMCs, taken before TCRalphabeta/CD19-depleted stem cell transplant. The chain recombines TRBV18 with TRBJ2-7; TRBD2 is a possible D gene (5 bases). The CDR3 protein is CASSQARGSNYEQYF. The CDR3, as DNA: TGTGCCAGCTCACAGGCCCGGGGATCCAATTACGAGCAGTACTTC.